Listed below are T cell receptor beta chains from one sample, sequenced in a study of response to subunit inactivated influenza vaccine. One entry per CDR3 protein, called by TCRdb with MiXCR from the RT-PCR reads. The sample yields 500,000 or so distinct CDR3 sequences, approximately 11% seen once. The source material was PBMCs from blood, sampled roughly 45 days after vaccination. The receptors come from a man aged 50 to 60 who received an inactivated influenza vaccine. CDR3s include the opening cysteine and the closing phenylalanine or tryptophan. Each record gives: J gene, V gene, clone size, D gene, CDR3 DNA, CDR3 protein. A D gene is named only where the DNA matches it firmly. The listing skips clone size in some rows; elsewhere it reads once, few, many or a size class.

TRBJ1-5,TRBV20-1,few,.,TGCAGTGCTAGTGACAATAGCAATCAGCCCCAGCATTTT,CSASDNSNQPQHF
TRBJ2-1,TRBV7-6,.,.,TGTGCCAGCAGCTCCGGATGGGCCGGCAATGAGCAGTTCTTC,CASSSGWAGNEQFF
TRBJ2-1,TRBV5-1,.,TRBD1,TGCGCCAGCAGCGTTTCGGGACAGCCGGTAAATGAGCAGTTCTTC,CASSVSGQPVNEQFF
TRBJ1-2,TRBV7-9,few,.,TGTGCCAGCAGCTTATCTCTGGAAGGCTACACCTTC,CASSLSLEGYTF
TRBJ1-5,TRBV5-5,many,TRBD1,TGTGCCAGCAGCTTGGACAGGGGCCTGAATCAGCCCCAGCATTTT,CASSLDRGLNQPQHF
TRBJ2-2,TRBV2,.,TRBD1,TGTGCCAGCAGTGTTCCCACAGGGGGTAACACCGGGGAGCTGTTTTTT,CASSVPTGGNTGELFF
TRBJ2-7,TRBV5-1,few,TRBD1,TGCGCCAGCAGCTTGGGGGACAGGGAACGCGAGCAGTACTTC,CASSLGDREREQYF
TRBJ2-3,TRBV7-7,.,.,TGTGCTAGCAGCTTAGGAGTGGCAGGGGCGGGAACAGATACGCAGTATTTT,CASSLGVAGAGTDTQYF
TRBJ2-1,TRBV12-3/TRBV12-4,many,.,TGTGCCAGCAGTTTTTCAAGCGGGCTCTACAATGAGCAGTTCTTC,CASSFSSGLYNEQFF
TRBJ2-7,TRBV7-2,many,TRBD2,TGTGCCAGCAGCCCCGGGGGGAGGCTTTACGAGCAGTACTTC,CASSPGGRLYEQYF
TRBJ2-3,TRBV29-1,few,TRBD2,TGCAGCGTTGTTGGGGGGGGGGCAGATACGCAGTATTTT,CSVVGGGADTQYF
TRBJ2-3,TRBV12-3/TRBV12-4,few,TRBD1,TGTGCCAGCAGTTCGGACAGGGGATTCACAGATACGCAGTATTTT,CASSSDRGFTDTQYF
TRBJ1-1,TRBV6-5,.,.,TGTGCCAGCAGTTCGACCCACAGGTCCCGGTTAGAAGCTTTCTTT,CASSSTHRSRLEAFF
TRBJ2-2,TRBV6-5,many,.,TGTGCCAGCAGTTTTTTACAGGAGAACACCGGGGAGCTGTTTTTT,CASSFLQENTGELFF
TRBJ2-2,TRBV5-1,few,.,TGCGCCAGCAGCTTGGAAGCTAGGCCCTACGGGGAGCTGTTTTTT,CASSLEARPYGELFF
TRBJ2-1,TRBV6-1,many,TRBD2,TGTGCCAGCGAAAAGACTAGCAGCAACAATGAGCAGTTCTTC,CASEKTSSNNEQFF
TRBJ2-1,TRBV14,.,.,TGTGCCAGCAGCCTCCTAGGGGGGGATGAGCAGTTCTTC,CASSLLGGDEQFF
TRBJ2-7,TRBV27,few,TRBD1,TGTGCCAGCAGTTCCTCCTCGGACAGGGGATGGGGAAAGCAGTACTTC,CASSSSSDRGWGKQYF
TRBJ2-5,TRBV7-9,.,.,TGTGCCAGCAGCAAATACGGGGTAGAGGGAGAGACCCAGTACTTC,CASSKYGVEGETQYF
TRBJ2-7,TRBV7-2,few,.,TGTGCCAGCAGCTTAAATCCGGTCTTCTACGAGCAGTACTTC,CASSLNPVFYEQYF
TRBJ2-1,TRBV20-1,.,TRBD2,TGCAGTGCTGAGGGGTCGGGACTAGCCTACAATGAGCAGTTCTTC,CSAEGSGLAYNEQFF
TRBJ2-6,TRBV30,.,TRBD1,TGTGCCACTCAGGGGGCTGGGTCTGGGGCCAACGTCCTGACTTTC,CATQGAGSGANVLTF
TRBJ2-2,TRBV12-3/TRBV12-4,few,.,TGTGCCAGCACAGGCAGCGTTAACACCGGGGAGCTGTTTTTT,CASTGSVNTGELFF
TRBJ1-1,TRBV4-3,many,.,TGCGCCAGCAGCCAGGGGACTTACCGGACCACTGAAGCTTTCTTT,CASSQGTYRTTEAFF
TRBJ2-4,TRBV12-3/TRBV12-4,many,TRBD1,TGTGCCAGCACCCTACAGGGGGGATTAAACATTCAGTACTTC,CASTLQGGLNIQYF
TRBJ2-1,TRBV7-2,.,TRBD2,TGTGCCAGCAGCCCGCGCGGGGGGGCCTTCAATGAGCAGTTCTTC,CASSPRGGAFNEQFF
TRBJ1-2,TRBV5-6,few,.,TGTGCCAGCAGCCCCCCCGGGGGACTTAACTATGGCTACACCTTC,CASSPPGGLNYGYTF
TRBJ1-1,TRBV5-1,.,.,TGCGCCAGCAGCTTGGATATAGGCTATGAAGCTTTCTTT,CASSLDIGYEAFF
TRBJ2-7,TRBV5-1,few,.,TGCGCCAGCAGCGCCCCCGGCGCCGAGCAGTACTTC,CASSAPGAEQYF
TRBJ1-3,TRBV7-2,many,.,TGTGCCAGCAGCTTAGTGGTGGGGTCGGGAAACACCATATATTTT,CASSLVVGSGNTIYF
TRBJ2-3,TRBV29-1,many,TRBD1,TGCAGCGTTGAAAGGACAGGAGGTAGCACAGATACGCAGTATTTT,CSVERTGGSTDTQYF
TRBJ2-1,TRBV5-1,few,TRBD2,TGCGCCAGCAGCTCCTTTAGCGGGGGCAACAATGAGCAGTTCTTC,CASSSFSGGNNEQFF
TRBJ2-7,TRBV20-1,few,.,TGCAGTGCTAAACTCCGGGACGGAACCTACGAGCAGTACTTC,CSAKLRDGTYEQYF
TRBJ2-5,TRBV6-5,.,.,TGTGCCAGCAGTTTTAACGCCCAAGAGACCCAGTACTTC,CASSFNAQETQYF
TRBJ1-4,TRBV29-1,many,TRBD1,TGCAGCGTGACAGGGACAACTAATGAAAAACTGTTTTTT,CSVTGTTNEKLFF
TRBJ2-3,TRBV5-5,many,TRBD2,TGTGCCAGCAGCTTAGGGAGCGGGGCAAGCACAGATACGCAGTATTTT,CASSLGSGASTDTQYF
TRBJ2-7,TRBV30,.,.,TGTGCCTGGACCTCCGGGAACTCCTACGAGCAGTACTTC,CAWTSGNSYEQYF
TRBJ1-1,TRBV12-3/TRBV12-4,.,.,TGTGCCAGCAGTACCTCCCGACACACTGAAGCTTTCTTT,CASSTSRHTEAFF
TRBJ2-2,TRBV28,few,TRBD1,TGTGCCAGCAGTCGGTCCGGGACAGTTAGAACCGGGGAGCTGTTTTTT,CASSRSGTVRTGELFF
TRBJ2-2,TRBV20-1,many,TRBD1,TGCAGTGTACCGGGACAGGGGAACACCGGGGAGCTGTTTTTT,CSVPGQGNTGELFF
TRBJ2-2,TRBV4-3,few,.,TGCGCCAGCAGCCAAGAATTTTCGGGCGCGAACACCGGGGAGCTGTTTTTT,CASSQEFSGANTGELFF
TRBJ1-1,TRBV29-1,many,.,TGCAGCGTTAACCGAAACCTGCGGGACACTGAAGCTTTCTTT,CSVNRNLRDTEAFF
TRBJ2-7,TRBV20-1,.,TRBD1,TGCAGTGCTAGAGTTGAACAGGGGGCGCTTGAGCAGTACTTC,CSARVEQGALEQYF
TRBJ2-3,TRBV16,few,TRBD1,TGTGCCAGCAGCCAAGACAGGGGAGCTACAGATACGCAGTATTTT,CASSQDRGATDTQYF
TRBJ2-5,TRBV7-2,few,TRBD2,TGTGCCAGCAGCCCGGCCCCCCTAGCGGGAGGAGAGACCCAGTACTTC,CASSPAPLAGGETQYF
TRBJ2-5,TRBV12-3/TRBV12-4,.,.,TGTGCCAGCAGCCGCGGGACACACGCCGAGACCCAGTACTTC,CASSRGTHAETQYF
TRBJ2-1,TRBV7-2,many,.,TGTGCCAGCAGCTTAGCAAATATCAATGAGCAGTTCTTC,CASSLANINEQFF
TRBJ2-1,TRBV6-2/TRBV6-3,few,.,TGTGCCAGCAAACCCGGGCAGGGCAGGCCGTTCTTC,CASKPGQGRPFF
TRBJ1-5,TRBV7-9,few,.,TGTGCCAGCAGCTTGAACTGGAATCAGCCCCAGCATTTT,CASSLNWNQPQHF
TRBJ1-5,TRBV28,few,.,TGTGCCAGCAGGGGGGCGCCGGGGCTTCGGACCCCTTTAGAACAGCCCCAGCATTTT,CASRGAPGLRTPLEQPQHF